This entry is about one T cell receptor beta chain. Its antigen is not known. The donors were members of the approximately 110-subject validation cohort (separate from the approximately 670-subject first cohort). Profiled with immunoSEQ multiplex PCR; TCRdb holds only in-frame clones, not every one. The sample has 150,000 to 200,000 clones; around 96% are singletons. These data are taken from a study of cytomegalovirus exposure and HLA in healthy donors. Study conclusions and caveats: The authors listed about 170 TCR beta chains as cytomegalovirus-associated. Rare TCR sequences predominated, though certain public TCRs were found in many donors. Reports described diagnosis of cytomegalovirus status by the classifier as highly specific and sensitive.

The CDR3 spans 14 residues. Germline CDR1 SGHTA, CDR2 FQGTGA. The trim removed 4 bases at V and 2 bases at J, leaving 4 bases unmatched. Source material: PBMCs. V and J are TRBV7-3 and TRBJ2-7; 8 bases are a match to TRBD2. This receptor was identified in a woman under 30 in good health and CMV-seronegative. The CDR3 reads CASSSEAGAYEQYF. The CDR3 bases are TGTGCCAGCAGCTCAGAAGCGGGGGCCTACGAGCAGTACTTC.